This entry describes one T cell receptor (beta chain). PCR employed 60 Vbeta and 13 Jbeta primers. Profiled with immunoSEQ multiplex PCR; TCRdb holds only in-frame clones, not every one. Here the sample table reports under 130,000 clones. This CDR3 spans 13 amino acids. J gave up 2 bases and V 4 bases, and 1 base lay outside the gene matches. Germline V gene data show CDR1 as GTSNPN and CDR2 as SVGIG (reference sequence). This specimen comes from a study of cytomegalovirus exposure and HLA in healthy donors. The TCR originated in a man between 50 and 59 years old in good health and CMV-seronegative. The chain recombines TRBV30 with TRBJ1-2; 10 bases match TRBD1. The specimen was PBMCs. The chain's CDR3 is CAWTGQGNYGYTF. The CDR3 nucleotides are TGTGCCTGGACGGGACAGGGGAACTATGGCTACACCTTC. Based on the CDR3 plus reference TRBV30 and TRBJ1-2, the full variable domain is SQTIHQWPATLVQPVGSPLSLECTVEGTSNPNLYWYRQAAGRGLQLLFYSVGIGQISSEVPQNLSASRPQDRQFILSSKKLLLSDSGFYLCAWTGQGNYGYTFGSGTRLTVV.